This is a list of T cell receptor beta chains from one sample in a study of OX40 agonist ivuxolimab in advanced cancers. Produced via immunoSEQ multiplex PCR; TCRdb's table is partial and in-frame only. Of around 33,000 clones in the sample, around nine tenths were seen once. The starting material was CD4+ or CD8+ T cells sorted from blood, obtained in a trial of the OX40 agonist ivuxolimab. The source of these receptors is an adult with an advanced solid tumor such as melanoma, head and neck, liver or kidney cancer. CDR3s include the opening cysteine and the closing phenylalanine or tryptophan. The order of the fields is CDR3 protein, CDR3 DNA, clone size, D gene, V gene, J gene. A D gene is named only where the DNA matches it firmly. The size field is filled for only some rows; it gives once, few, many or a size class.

CDR3 protein: CASSDVGETQYF
CDR3 DNA: TGTGCCAGCAGTGACGTCGGGGAGACCCAGTACTTC
clone size: .
D gene: .
V gene: TRBV2
J gene: TRBJ2-5

CDR3 protein: CASSVRGARNTEAFF
CDR3 DNA: TGTGCCAGCAGTGTCCGGGGGGCGAGGAACACTGAAGCTTTCTTT
clone size: .
D gene: .
V gene: TRBV2
J gene: TRBJ1-1

CDR3 protein: CASSRNRDSYEQYF
CDR3 DNA: TGTGCCAGCAGCCGCAACAGGGACTCCTACGAGCAGTACTTC
clone size: .
D gene: .
V gene: TRBV27
J gene: TRBJ2-7

CDR3 protein: CASSEPLGEGTDTQYF
CDR3 DNA: TGTGCCAGCAGTGAACCCCTCGGGGAGGGGACAGATACGCAGTATTTT
clone size: .
D gene: TRBD2
V gene: TRBV25-1
J gene: TRBJ2-3

CDR3 protein: CASSSDSSGANVLTF
CDR3 DNA: TGTGCCAGCAGTTCTGACAGCTCTGGGGCCAACGTCCTGACTTTC
clone size: .
D gene: .
V gene: TRBV27
J gene: TRBJ2-6

CDR3 protein: CASSPRWSSGNTIYF
CDR3 DNA: TGTGCCAGCTCACCACGGTGGAGCTCTGGAAACACCATATATTTT
clone size: once
D gene: .
V gene: TRBV18
J gene: TRBJ1-3

CDR3 protein: CASRPGLAKNIQYF
CDR3 DNA: TGTGCCAGCAGACCTGGATTAGCCAAAAACATTCAGTACTTC
clone size: once
D gene: .
V gene: TRBV28
J gene: TRBJ2-4

CDR3 protein: CASSPQGVSYEQYF
CDR3 DNA: TGTGCCAGCTCACCACAGGGGGTGAGCTACGAGCAGTACTTC
clone size: .
D gene: .
V gene: TRBV18
J gene: TRBJ2-7

CDR3 protein: CASSESGRERLLSTYEQYF
CDR3 DNA: TGCGCCAGCAGTGAGTCGGGCCGGGAGCGGCTACTCTCTACCTACGAGCAGTACTTC
clone size: once
D gene: .
V gene: TRBV10-1
J gene: TRBJ2-7

CDR3 protein: CASSQDRTNYEQYF
CDR3 DNA: TGTGCCAGCAGCCAAGATAGGACAAACTACGAGCAGTACTTC
clone size: once
D gene: .
V gene: TRBV5-8
J gene: TRBJ2-7

CDR3 protein: CASSLLAGAQETQYF
CDR3 DNA: TGTGCCAGCAGCTTACTAGCGGGAGCGCAAGAGACCCAGTACTTC
clone size: .
D gene: TRBD2
V gene: TRBV9
J gene: TRBJ2-5

CDR3 protein: CASRQQSSYNSPLHF
CDR3 DNA: TGTGCCAGCAGACAGCAGAGCTCCTATAATTCACCCCTCCACTTT
clone size: .
D gene: .
V gene: TRBV2
J gene: TRBJ1-6

CDR3 protein: CASSWGQGETQYF
CDR3 DNA: TGTGCCAGCAGTTGGGGACAAGGCGAGACCCAGTACTTC
clone size: .
D gene: .
V gene: TRBV6-6
J gene: TRBJ2-5

CDR3 protein: CSVPDQELGEKLFF
CDR3 DNA: TGCAGCGTCCCCGATCAGGAACTGGGTGAAAAACTGTTTTTT
clone size: .
D gene: .
V gene: TRBV29-1
J gene: TRBJ1-4

CDR3 protein: CASSHASGRPYEQYF
CDR3 DNA: TGTGCCAGCAGCCATGCTAGCGGGAGGCCCTACGAGCAGTACTTC
clone size: .
D gene: TRBD2
V gene: TRBV7-9
J gene: TRBJ2-7

CDR3 protein: CATLRDRGLADTQYF
CDR3 DNA: TGTGCCACCTTGCGGGACAGGGGGTTGGCAGATACGCAGTATTTT
clone size: .
D gene: TRBD1
V gene: TRBV10-3
J gene: TRBJ2-3

CDR3 protein: CASSQSSLPNYGYTF
CDR3 DNA: TGCGCCAGCAGTCAATCGAGTCTTCCTAACTATGGCTACACCTTC
clone size: .
D gene: .
V gene: TRBV23-1
J gene: TRBJ1-2

CDR3 protein: CASNLGEDAEAFF
CDR3 DNA: TGTGCCAGCAATCTTGGGGAAGATGCTGAAGCTTTCTTT
clone size: .
D gene: .
V gene: TRBV7-2
J gene: TRBJ1-1

CDR3 protein: CASSPAGASNYYEQYF
CDR3 DNA: TGTGCCAGCAGCCCGGCCGGGGCCAGCAATTACTACGAGCAGTACTTC
clone size: medium-sized
D gene: .
V gene: TRBV5-4
J gene: TRBJ2-7

CDR3 protein: CASSLGGTAAYEQYF
CDR3 DNA: TGTGCCAGCAGCTTAGGCGGGACGGCCGCCTACGAGCAGTACTTC
clone size: .
D gene: .
V gene: TRBV7-9
J gene: TRBJ2-7

CDR3 protein: CAWMGKGAGEQYF
CDR3 DNA: TGTGCCTGGATGGGGAAGGGGGCGGGGGAGCAGTACTTC
clone size: .
D gene: .
V gene: TRBV30
J gene: TRBJ2-7

CDR3 protein: CASSQVGLAGVSYEQYF
CDR3 DNA: TGTGCCAGCAGCCAAGTAGGGCTAGCGGGAGTGTCGTACGAGCAGTACTTC
clone size: few
D gene: TRBD2
V gene: TRBV14
J gene: TRBJ2-7

CDR3 protein: CASSPQLSTDTQYF
CDR3 DNA: TGTGCCAGCAGCCCTCAGCTCTCCACAGATACGCAGTATTTT
clone size: .
D gene: .
V gene: TRBV7-9
J gene: TRBJ2-3

CDR3 protein: CASSSSVQETQYF
CDR3 DNA: TGTGCCAGCAGCTCTAGCGTTCAAGAGACCCAGTACTTC
clone size: .
D gene: .
V gene: TRBV7-2
J gene: TRBJ2-5

CDR3 protein: CASSPASRNEQFF
CDR3 DNA: TGTGCCAGCTCCCCGGCCAGCCGTAATGAGCAGTTCTTC
clone size: .
D gene: .
V gene: TRBV18
J gene: TRBJ2-1

CDR3 protein: CASSLIPGNGEQYF
CDR3 DNA: TGCGCCAGCAGCTTGATCCCAGGGAATGGCGAGCAGTACTTC
clone size: .
D gene: .
V gene: TRBV5-1
J gene: TRBJ2-7

CDR3 protein: CASTKAASGRQETQYF
CDR3 DNA: TGTGCCAGCACCAAAGCGGCTAGCGGGAGACAAGAGACCCAGTACTTC
clone size: .
D gene: TRBD2
V gene: TRBV9
J gene: TRBJ2-5

CDR3 protein: CASGLVTGTSASYNEQFF
CDR3 DNA: TGTGCTAGTGGTTTGGTTACCGGGACTAGCGCCTCCTACAATGAGCAGTTCTTC
clone size: .
D gene: TRBD2
V gene: TRBV12-5
J gene: TRBJ2-1

CDR3 protein: CASSTWGSTGELFF
CDR3 DNA: TGTGCCAGCAGTACGTGGGGCAGCACCGGGGAGCTGTTTTTT
clone size: .
D gene: .
V gene: TRBV14
J gene: TRBJ2-2

CDR3 protein: CASSQTTSGNEQFF
CDR3 DNA: TGTGCCAGCAGCCAGACGACTAGCGGTAATGAGCAGTTCTTC
clone size: .
D gene: TRBD2
V gene: TRBV7-3
J gene: TRBJ2-1

CDR3 protein: CASNRPGRGYTF
CDR3 DNA: TGTGCCAGCAATCGTCCGGGCAGGGGCTACACCTTC
clone size: .
D gene: .
V gene: TRBV2
J gene: TRBJ1-2

CDR3 protein: CASSLAGGQFF
CDR3 DNA: TGTGCCAGCAGCCTAGCGGGAGGTCAGTTCTTC
clone size: .
D gene: TRBD2
V gene: TRBV14
J gene: TRBJ2-1

CDR3 protein: CATNMNDNEQFF
CDR3 DNA: TGTGCCACCAATATGAACGACAATGAGCAGTTCTTC
clone size: .
D gene: .
V gene: TRBV15
J gene: TRBJ2-1

CDR3 protein: CAIKEGGGQRLAGGYSYEQYF
CDR3 DNA: TGTGCCATCAAAGAAGGTGGTGGGCAAAGGCTAGCGGGAGGGTACTCCTACGAGCAGTACTTC
clone size: once
D gene: TRBD2
V gene: TRBV10-3
J gene: TRBJ2-7

CDR3 protein: CASSPDRNYGYTF
CDR3 DNA: TGTGCCAGCAGCCCCGACAGGAACTATGGCTACACCTTC
clone size: once
D gene: .
V gene: TRBV9
J gene: TRBJ1-2

CDR3 protein: CASSVAQRDNEQFF
CDR3 DNA: TGTGCCAGCAGCGTAGCTCAGAGGGATAATGAGCAGTTCTTC
clone size: .
D gene: .
V gene: TRBV9
J gene: TRBJ2-1

CDR3 protein: CASSYSGRPSVYGYTF
CDR3 DNA: TGTGCCAGCAGTTACTCTGGCAGGCCGTCGGTATATGGCTACACCTTC
clone size: .
D gene: .
V gene: TRBV6-5
J gene: TRBJ1-2

CDR3 protein: CASSGQGPNYGYTF
CDR3 DNA: TGTGCCAGCAGTGGACAGGGCCCTAACTATGGCTACACCTTC
clone size: .
D gene: TRBD1
V gene: TRBV25-1
J gene: TRBJ1-2

CDR3 protein: CASSLTASYNEQFF
CDR3 DNA: TGCGCCAGCAGCTTGACAGCCTCCTACAATGAGCAGTTCTTC
clone size: .
D gene: .
V gene: TRBV5-1
J gene: TRBJ2-1

CDR3 protein: CASSEETSGKDTQYF
CDR3 DNA: TGTGCCAGCAGTGAGGAGACTAGCGGAAAAGATACGCAGTATTTT
clone size: .
D gene: TRBD2
V gene: TRBV6-4
J gene: TRBJ2-3

CDR3 protein: CASSTTPGSYNEQFF
CDR3 DNA: TGCGCCAGCAGCACCACCCCCGGGAGCTACAATGAGCAGTTCTTC
clone size: .
D gene: .
V gene: TRBV5-1
J gene: TRBJ2-1

CDR3 protein: CASSAAFGTGELFF
CDR3 DNA: TGTGCCAGCAGCGCCGCCTTCGGAACCGGGGAGCTGTTTTTT
clone size: once
D gene: .
V gene: TRBV9
J gene: TRBJ2-2

CDR3 protein: CASGDRGHYNEQFF
CDR3 DNA: TGTGCCAGCGGAGACAGGGGGCATTACAATGAGCAGTTCTTC
clone size: .
D gene: TRBD1
V gene: TRBV9
J gene: TRBJ2-1

CDR3 protein: CASSQGRVSYNEQFF
CDR3 DNA: TGCGCCAGCAGCCAAGGCAGGGTGTCCTACAATGAGCAGTTCTTC
clone size: .
D gene: .
V gene: TRBV4-3
J gene: TRBJ2-1

CDR3 protein: CASSLRQDDSYEQYF
CDR3 DNA: TGCGCCAGCAGCCTCCGACAGGATGACTCCTACGAGCAGTACTTC
clone size: .
D gene: .
V gene: TRBV4-1
J gene: TRBJ2-7

CDR3 protein: CAISATSGSGRELFF
CDR3 DNA: TGTGCCATCAGTGCGACTAGCGGGAGCGGACGGGAGCTGTTTTTT
clone size: .
D gene: TRBD2
V gene: TRBV10-3
J gene: TRBJ2-2

CDR3 protein: CARSSELGQGRLDRSYEQYF
CDR3 DNA: TGTGCCAGAAGCTCCGAACTCGGACAGGGGCGCCTCGACCGCTCCTACGAGCAGTACTTC
clone size: once
D gene: TRBD1
V gene: TRBV5-3
J gene: TRBJ2-7

CDR3 protein: CASSQRTGPQYF
CDR3 DNA: TGTGCCAGCAGCCAACGGACAGGACCCCAGTACTTC
clone size: .
D gene: TRBD1
V gene: TRBV27
J gene: TRBJ2-5

CDR3 protein: CASSQDGGLVGTQYF
CDR3 DNA: TGCGCCAGCAGCCAAGATGGCGGCCTCGTGGGGACCCAGTACTTC
clone size: once
D gene: .
V gene: TRBV4-3
J gene: TRBJ2-5

CDR3 protein: CASRFLTGTASNQPQHF
CDR3 DNA: TGTGCAAGTCGCTTTCTAACAGGGACAGCTAGCAATCAGCCCCAGCATTTT
clone size: .
D gene: .
V gene: TRBV12-2
J gene: TRBJ1-5

CDR3 protein: CASRPGPPEKGYTF
CDR3 DNA: TGTGCCAGCAGACCGGGCCCGCCGGAGAAGGGCTACACCTTC
clone size: .
D gene: .
V gene: TRBV28
J gene: TRBJ1-2

CDR3 protein: CASSLGSGAEQYF
CDR3 DNA: TGCGCCAGCAGCTTGGGCTCGGGGGCCGAGCAGTACTTC
clone size: .
D gene: .
V gene: TRBV5-1
J gene: TRBJ2-7

CDR3 protein: CASSFSGTSVGTGELFF
CDR3 DNA: TGTGCCAGCAGCTTTAGTGGGACTAGCGTTGGCACCGGGGAGCTGTTTTTT
clone size: .
D gene: TRBD2
V gene: TRBV7-2
J gene: TRBJ2-2

CDR3 protein: CASSPLGVGGETQYF
CDR3 DNA: TGTGCCAGCAGCCCCCTCGGGGTTGGGGGAGAGACCCAGTACTTC
clone size: .
D gene: .
V gene: TRBV7-2
J gene: TRBJ2-5

CDR3 protein: CASSIVGTSGSFSNPYNEQFF
CDR3 DNA: TGTGCCAGTAGTATAGTTGGGACTAGCGGGAGTTTTTCCAACCCCTACAATGAGCAGTTCTTC
clone size: .
D gene: TRBD2
V gene: TRBV19
J gene: TRBJ2-1

CDR3 protein: CASSPGTGKTGELFF
CDR3 DNA: TGCGCCAGCAGCCCTGGGACAGGGAAAACCGGGGAGCTGTTTTTT
clone size: .
D gene: TRBD1
V gene: TRBV4-1
J gene: TRBJ2-2

CDR3 protein: CASSSVYQGDTEAFF
CDR3 DNA: TGTGCCAGCAGTTCCGTCTACCAGGGGGACACTGAAGCTTTCTTT
clone size: .
D gene: TRBD1
V gene: TRBV6-5
J gene: TRBJ1-1